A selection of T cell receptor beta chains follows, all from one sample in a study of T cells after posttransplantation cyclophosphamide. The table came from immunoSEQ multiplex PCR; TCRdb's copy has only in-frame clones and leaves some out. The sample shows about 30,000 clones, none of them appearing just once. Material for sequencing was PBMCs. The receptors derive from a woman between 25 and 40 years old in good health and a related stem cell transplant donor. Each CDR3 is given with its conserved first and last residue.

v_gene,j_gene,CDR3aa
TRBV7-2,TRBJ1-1,CASSLERGGTEAFF
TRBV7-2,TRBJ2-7,CASSFGVRGYEQYF
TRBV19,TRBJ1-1,CASSTGTGRTEAFF
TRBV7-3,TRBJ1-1,CASSLTATGSGTEAFF
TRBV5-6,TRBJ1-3,CASSLLDRDMGGNTIYF
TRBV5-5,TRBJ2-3,CASSSLSGVGRNTQYF
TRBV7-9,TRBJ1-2,CASSSQGRGAIYGYTF
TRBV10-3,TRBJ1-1,CAIRRPTQNIEAFF
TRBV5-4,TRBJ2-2,CASSPGLARTGELFF
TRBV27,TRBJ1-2,CASSLAANYGYTF
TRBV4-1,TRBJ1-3,CASSPQGKLTGNTIYF
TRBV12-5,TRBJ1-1,CASGPRGTNTEAFF
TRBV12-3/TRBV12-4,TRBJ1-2,CASSTGTGGDFNYGYTF
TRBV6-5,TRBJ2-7,CASSYTSGGAYEQYF
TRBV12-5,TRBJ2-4,CASGLRGSLAKNIQYF